The sequence of this T cell receptor (beta chain) was determined in a study of STAT3 mutations in large granular lymphocyte leukemia. Study results and caveats: In T-cell large granular lymphocyte leukemia, about half of patients showed multiple immunodominant subclonotypes.

Measured with immunoSEQ multiplex PCR; TCRdb has only the in-frame clones, and not every one. The sample shows some 37,000 clones, roughly 84% of them seen only once. Germline-derived CDR1 and CDR2 are SGHVS and FQNEAQ. Unmatched junction bases numbered 3, after V lost 4 bases and J lost 0 bases. The CDR3 is 15 residues long. Points on this clone: Antigen specificity is unknown.

The J gene is TRBJ1-3, the V gene TRBV7-8; 7 nucleotides agree with TRBD1. This TCR was recovered from a human donor with T large granular lymphocyte leukemia. Some clones in this sample may be carry-over from other donors' samples. Source material: PBMCs. The CDR3 DNA follows: TGTGCCAGCAGCTCAGGGGGTCACTCTGGAAACACCATATATTTT. This translates into CASSSGGHSGNTIYF.